This T cell receptor beta chain was captured by sequencing in a study of Graves' ophthalmopathy and Graves' hyperthyroidism. Points from the study as a whole: Among expanded thyroid clonotypes above 0.001 frequency, most also occurred in blood.

This clonotype was picked up many times. What it recognizes is unknown. Beta-chain TCR CDR3 regions were amplified from RNA transcripts. An opening RT-PCR round employed HTBI primers and preceded a second-round multiplex PCR. TCRdb reprocessed the multiplex PCR reads with MiXCR, giving one entry per CDR3 protein. Of around 170,000 distinct CDR3 sequences listed, 30% to 45% are singletons. The V gene's germline CDR1 is SGHNT and CDR2 YENEEA. The V and J ends lost 5 bases and 5 bases respectively, with 12 bases between them. This CDR3 is 13 amino acids long. Exclusion covered patients with other autoimmune diseases or uncontrolled infections (as well as pregnancy or lactation).

Sequencing input: peripheral blood. V usage is TRBV11-3 and J usage is TRBJ2-5; possibly TRBD2 for D (6 bases). The source is a woman aged 40 to 55 with Graves' ophthalmopathy. Written as DNA, the CDR3 is TGTGCCAGCAGCAGGACTACCTCGGAGACCCAGTACTTC. Amino acid sequence: CASSRTTSETQYF. The entire variable domain, with the rest obtained from reference TRBV11-3 and TRBJ2-5, is as follows: EAGVVQSPRYKIIEKKQPVAFWCNPISGHNTLYWYLQNLGQGPELLIRYENEEAVDDSQLPKDRFSAERLKGVDSTLKIQPAELGDSAVYLCASSRTTSETQYFGPGTRLLVL.